A single sample is the source of the 20 T cell receptor beta chains below, sequenced in a study of T cell repertoires in cytomegalovirus infection (dated by TCRdb to the late 2010s). The sample's treatment or condition label, decoded: in vitro stimulation with specific CMV peptide epitopes to enrich CMV-specific T cells. The instrument was an Illumina HiSeq 1500. The public reads were run again by TCRdb, first through fastp at Q25 and then through MiXCR, and only productive beta chains were kept. Rows with a matching CDR3 protein are joined into one entry that keeps the most common DNA and genes. The sample table shows about 920,000 distinct CDR3 sequences, and roughly 31% are seen once. In total, the top ten clones hold around an eighth of the sample. No antigen has been assigned to these receptors. This sample comprised cultured CD8+ T cells from PBMCs, obtained from culture after CMV antigen stimulation. The receptor source for this set is a human donor in good health (CMV status not recorded). Some clones in this sample may be carry-over from other donors' samples.

The chain employs TRBV5-8 and TRBJ1-5; tentative D call: TRBD1 (6 bases). The CDR3 is 16 residues long. CDR1 SGHTS and CDR2 YDEGEE come from the germline V gene. Between the trimmed V and J ends, which lost 3 bases and 5 bases, there was a span of 18 bases. The CDR3 DNA reads TGTGCCAGCAGCTGGGCCACAGGGTTTTCCCATCAGCCCCAGCATTTT. It yields the protein CASSWATGFSHQPQHF.

The chain has TRBV19 and TRBJ2-1; 8 bases line up with TRBD1. The trim removed 6 bases at V and 7 bases at J, leaving 11 bases unmatched. The germline V gene encodes CDR1 LNHDA and CDR2 SQIVND (reference sequence). This CDR3 has 15 amino acids. In DNA form, the CDR3 reads TGTGCCAGTAGCCTAAGGGACAGGACCGTAAATGAGCAGTTCTTC. Protein product: CASSLRDRTVNEQFF.

The sample holds many counts of this clonotype. This chain uses TRBV10-3 with TRBJ2-5; D is uncertain. The V gene's germline CDR1 is ENHRY and CDR2 SYGVKD. The ends were cut back, 2 bases at V and 5 bases at J, with 3 bases in the middle. CDR3 length: 11 residues. CDR3 sequence (DNA): TGTGCCATCAGTGAGGGCGAGACCCAGTACTTC. It codes for CAISEGETQYF.

This clonotype was recorded a few times. This chain connects TRBV7-9 to TRBJ1-2; possible D gene TRBD1, 6 bases. Trimming shortened V by 3 bases and J by 3 bases, and 20 bases separated the two germline ends. The CDR3 runs to 17 residues. The germline gives CDR1 SEHNR, CDR2 FQNEAQ (reference sequence). The CDR3 reads CASSFLGRGFQDYGYTF. In DNA form, the CDR3 reads TGTGCCAGCAGCTTCCTGGGCAGGGGATTTCAGGACTATGGCTACACCTTC.

The chain uses TRBV7-9 and TRBJ2-3, with D possibly being TRBD1 (6 bases). This CDR3 has 12 amino acids. The V end was cut by 5 bases, the J end by 8 bases, with 11 bases between. Germline V gene lookup returns CDR1 SEHNR and CDR2 FQNEAQ (reference sequence). CDR3 loop: CASSRGQSTQYF. DNA for the CDR3: TGTGCCAGCAGCCGCGGACAGAGTACGCAGTATTTT.

This clonotype turned up a few times. The genes are TRBV12-3 or TRBV12-4 and TRBJ1-1; D ambiguous. The CDR3 covers 9 residues. V lost 7 bases and J lost 8, with 5 bases in between. CDR3 nucleotide sequence: TGTGCCAGCACCCCGGAAGCTTTCTTT. Amino acid sequence: CASTPEAFF.

A remark on this clonotype: A much bigger clone sits one base away, suggesting this may be a read error. The V and J genes are TRBV7-2 and TRBJ2-7; 7 bases line up with TRBD2. J gave up 5 bases and V 3 bases, and 10 bases lay outside the gene matches. Per the germline V gene, CDR1 is SGHTA and CDR2 is FQGNSA. The CDR3 is 15 amino acids. The CDR3 DNA reads as TGTGCCAGCAGCTTTAGAGTGGGGGGGTTCGACGAGCAGTACTTC. Translating it yields CASSFRVGGFDEQYF.

The CDR3 bases are TGTGCCAGCAGCAAGACAGAGTCCTACGAGCAGTACGTC. Amino acids: CASSKTESYEQYV. The chain recombines TRBV6-5 with TRBJ2-7; the D gene is possibly TRBD1 (5 bases). V was shortened by 6 bases and J by 1 base, with 10 bases between the two germline ends. The germline V gene has CDR1 MNHEY and CDR2 SVGAGI. The CDR3 length is 13 residues.

This chain joins TRBV19 and TRBJ1-6, with D possibly matching TRBD1 (5 bases). The CDR3 extends over 13 amino acids. The ends were cut back, 4 bases at V and 10 bases at J, with 11 bases in the middle. Germline CDR1 LNHDA, CDR2 SQIVND (reference sequence). CDR3 nucleotides: TGTGCCAGTAGTACAGGGTTAGGATCACCCCTCCACTTT. As protein: CASSTGLGSPLHF.

This chain uses TRBV12-3 or TRBV12-4 with TRBJ1-4, with a possible D match to TRBD1 (5 bases). CDR3 size: 15 residues. V dropped 5 bases and J dropped 2 bases, with 12 bases sitting between them. The CDR3 loop reads CASSEWDPTNEKLFF. CDR3 in DNA: TGTGCCAGCAGTGAATGGGACCCCACTAATGAAAAACTGTTTTTT.

This rearrangement joins TRBV19 to TRBJ2-3, with 8 bases that match TRBD2. This CDR3 has 16 amino acids. Germline V gene sequence: CDR1 LNHDA, CDR2 SQIVND (reference sequence). V shed 3 bases, J shed 2 bases, and the junction held 7 bases outside the gene matches. The CDR3 is CASSISGGPITDTQYF. CDR3 sequence (DNA): TGTGCCAGTAGTATTTCGGGGGGGCCGATCACAGATACGCAGTATTTT.

This clonotype was seen more than once but under ten times. The chain is built from TRBV12-3 or TRBV12-4 and TRBJ1-3; unclear D gene. Trimming pared 3 bases from V and 2 bases from J, leaving 14 bases between. This CDR3 comprises 16 residues. The CDR3 here is CASSFSTAFAGNTIYF. The CDR3 DNA reads TGTGCCAGCAGTTTCTCAACAGCCTTCGCTGGAAACACCATATATTTT.

This clonotype appeared a few times. The chain has TRBV6-6 and TRBJ2-6; D tentatively fits TRBD1 or TRBD2 (5 bases each). Looked up from germline, CDR1 is MNHNY and CDR2 is SVGAGI (reference sequence). With 6 bases removed from V and 0 bases from J, the gap between germline ends came to 24 bases. The CDR3 runs 20 residues. The CDR3 reads CASSRLPFGDHFSGANVLTF. The CDR3 nucleotides are TGTGCCAGCAGCCGCCTCCCTTTCGGGGACCATTTCTCTGGGGCCAACGTCCTGACTTTC.

V usage is TRBV7-6 and J usage is TRBJ1-3; D gene uncertain. Germline V CDR1 and CDR2: SGHVS, FNYEAQ. The CDR3 covers 15 residues. V lost 5 bases, J lost 0 bases, and 11 bases lay in between. This CDR3 reads CASSPYESSGNTIYF. The DNA for the CDR3 is TGTGCCAGCAGCCCGTACGAAAGCTCTGGAAACACCATATATTTT.

This clonotype has a count of ten or more. V and J are TRBV7-6 and TRBJ2-7; TRBD1 matches at 11 bases. The CDR3 is 16 amino acids. Per germline, CDR1 SGHVS and CDR2 FNYEAQ. Germline trimming cut 4 bases from V and 2 bases from J; bases unmatched to any gene: 7. DNA of the CDR3: TGTGCCAGCAGCTCGCCGGACAGGGGGCCTCCCTACGAGCAGTACTTC. It translates to CASSSPDRGPPYEQYF.

V is TRBV7-6 and J is TRBJ2-7; maybe TRBD2 (5 bases). The CDR3 covers 13 residues. CDR1 is SGHVS and CDR2 is FNYEAQ in the germline V gene. With 8 bases removed from V and 2 bases from J, the gap between germline ends came to 13 bases. The CDR3: CASGPGEPYEQYF. CDR3 DNA: TGTGCCAGCGGCCCCGGGGAACCCTACGAGCAGTACTTC.

V usage is TRBV6-2 or TRBV6-3 and J usage is TRBJ1-5, with D unresolved. Germline CDR1 is MNHEY and CDR2 is SVGEGT. The CDR3 runs 15 residues. V was trimmed by 5 bases and J by 0 bases, leaving 11 bases between them. The CDR3 spells CASSADSSSNQPQHF. CDR3 bases: TGTGCCAGCAGTGCCGACTCAAGTAGCAATCAGCCCCAGCATTTT.

In DNA, the CDR3 is TGCGCCAGCAGCCAAGATATTCCCCGGACTACAGATACGCAGTATTTT. Residues: CASSQDIPRTTDTQYF. The chain uses TRBV4-3 and TRBJ2-3; tentatively, D is TRBD2 (5 bases). The length of the CDR3 is 16 residues. Trimming left V 0 bases short and J 3 bases short, with 13 bases between. CDR1 and CDR2 from the germline V gene are LGHNA and YSLEER.

This clonotype was seen at least ten times. One end of the junction varies from germline; a read error may be responsible. This chain joins TRBV7-9 and TRBJ2-7; perhaps D is TRBD1 or TRBD2 (6 bases each). Germline assignment: CDR1 SEHNR and CDR2 FQNEAQ (reference sequence). The CDR3 has 13 residues. CDR3 region: CASSLRPGAGDLF. The CDR3 DNA is TGTGCCAGCAGCTTAAGGCCGGGGGCAGGAGACCTCTTC.

The sample holds many counts of this clonotype. V usage is TRBV12-3 or TRBV12-4 and J usage is TRBJ1-1, with 7 bases aligning to TRBD1. The CDR3 has 15 residues. Losses at the gene ends were 3 bases for V and 0 bases for J; bases not matched to a gene: 4. CDR3 region: CASSFQGGVNTEAFF. CDR3 DNA sequence: TGTGCCAGCAGTTTTCAGGGGGGGGTGAACACTGAAGCTTTCTTT.